Listed below are T cell receptor beta chains from one sample, sequenced in a study of blood T cell repertoires in COVID-19. The table came from immunoSEQ multiplex PCR; TCRdb's copy has only in-frame clones and leaves some out. Of approximately 190,000 clones listed, about 80% are singletons. Sequencing was carried out using peripheral blood. Receptor source: a man in his 60s with acute or convalescent COVID-19. Both conserved end residues are part of each CDR3. A clone size is listed for some rows: how often the clone was seen (once, few, many), or a class if it is expanded.

j_call v_call clone_size cdr3_aa
TRBJ1-2 TRBV7-6 - CASSLDPGGYGYTF
TRBJ1-6 TRBV5-6 - CASSLGPRGSYNSPLHF
TRBJ2-7 TRBV4-3 - CASSQVTGSYEQYF
TRBJ1-1 TRBV6-5 - CASRTGWGTEAFF
TRBJ2-3 TRBV10-3 - CAISESGASGITDTQYF
TRBJ2-2 TRBV7-8 once CASSSAGAGPSRTGELFF
TRBJ2-1 TRBV7-3 - CASSLGTGVSYNEQFF
TRBJ1-3 TRBV3-1/TRBV3-2 - CASSQGERNTIYF
TRBJ1-4 TRBV7-2 - CASSRGGASAEKLFF
TRBJ1-1 TRBV11-2 - CASRNGGTEAFF
TRBJ1-4 TRBV2 - CASRTGSTNEKLFF
TRBJ2-4 TRBV4-2 - CASSQDELAKNIQYF
TRBJ2-7 TRBV5-4 few CASSLGPRVYEQYF
TRBJ2-5 TRBV9 once CASSLGTSGGPQETQYF
TRBJ2-5 TRBV29-1 - CSVSGAQQETQYF
TRBJ2-3 TRBV5-1 - CASSLLNRKDTQYF
TRBJ2-2 TRBV12-5 - CASGLGRGEYTGELFF
TRBJ2-1 TRBV28 - CASSRLAGGNYNEQFF
TRBJ1-5 TRBV19 - CASSMRGGRELSSAAQHF
TRBJ1-2 TRBV28 - CASSFPTGTNYGYTF
TRBJ1-5 TRBV19 - CASSPTLQPQHF
TRBJ2-5 TRBV12-3/TRBV12-4 - CASSTSTQTQYF
TRBJ1-3 TRBV11-2 - CASSFFRGQYGNTIYF
TRBJ2-1 TRBV4-3 - CASSQVGLAARSEQFF
TRBJ2-3 TRBV3-1/TRBV3-2 - CASSRGLAESTDTQYF
TRBJ2-3 TRBV24-1 few CATGLATGTQYF
TRBJ1-2 TRBV7-2 - CASSPVAGPYGYTF
TRBJ1-1 TRBV3-1/TRBV3-2 few CASSHGANTEAFF
TRBJ2-5 TRBV7-9 - CASSSLGGETQYF
TRBJ2-7 TRBV3-1/TRBV3-2 many CASSQRTRRFF
TRBJ2-1 TRBV27 many CASSWTDSNNEQFF
TRBJ2-1 TRBV6-1 - CASSEDLLGSYQGGPYNEQFF
TRBJ1-5 TRBV19 - CASSSRTGDFQPQHF
TRBJ1-1 TRBV6-2/TRBV6-3 - CASSADSMNTEAFF
TRBJ2-4 TRBV6-7 - CATTVRGLAKNIQYF
TRBJ2-3 TRBV30 - CAWTGTSLDTQYF
TRBJ1-1 TRBV30 - CAWSTGTEAFF
TRBJ2-1 TRBV9 once CASSVGISGGYNEQFF
TRBJ2-2 TRBV5-1 - CASSLAFGSITGELFF
TRBJ2-5 TRBV9 - CASSVGRTQETQYF
TRBJ1-2 TRBV18 - CASSPARQVGYGYTF
TRBJ2-3 TRBV6-5 - CASRASGYSTDTQYF
TRBJ2-1 TRBV6-4 - CASSEGGQGGYNEQFF
TRBJ1-3 TRBV9 - CASSPGREWVRNTIYF
TRBJ2-1 TRBV6-5 - CASKGATTNEQFF
TRBJ1-1 TRBV5-1 few CASSFQGRDTEAFF
TRBJ1-2 TRBV25-1 - CASSVEGALWGYTF
TRBJ2-7 TRBV28 - CASSLLTGSEQYF
TRBJ1-5 TRBV19 - CASSATGNQPQHF
TRBJ1-5 TRBV24-1 - CATSDPRASNQPQHF
TRBJ2-7 TRBV9 - CASSVGLTSGGRNEQYF
TRBJ1-1 TRBV5-1 - CASSPGGNTEAFF
TRBJ2-7 TRBV29-1 - CSVVGTPKREYEQYF
TRBJ1-6 TRBV15 - CATSRTVTNSPLHF